A selection of T cell receptor beta chains follows, all from one sample in a study of OX40 agonist ivuxolimab in advanced cancers. Here immunoSEQ multiplex PCR was the method, and the copy in TCRdb shows in-frame clones only, minus some. The sample lists around 74,000 clones, around 92% occurring once. This specimen was CD4+ or CD8+ T cells sorted from blood, taken in a trial of the OX40 agonist ivuxolimab. Every receptor here comes from an adult with an advanced solid tumor such as melanoma, head and neck, liver or kidney cancer. The CDR3 runs from the conserved cysteine through the conserved F or W. Fields, in order: CDR3 length, clone size, J gene, V gene, D gene, CDR3 protein, CDR3 DNA. A D gene is named only where the DNA matches it firmly. Part of the rows lack a size; the others show once, few, many or a class for expanded clones.

>15|few|TRBJ2-5|TRBV7-2|TRBD2
CASSRGGRDTETQYF
TGTGCCAGCAGCCGCGGCGGGAGAGATACGGAGACCCAGTACTTC
>14|NA|TRBJ1-5|TRBV6-1|NA
CASSERATIQPQHF
TGTGCCAGCAGTGAAAGGGCCACCATCCAGCCCCAGCATTTT
>14|NA|TRBJ1-5|TRBV27|NA
CASRTANSNQPQHF
TGTGCCAGCAGAACGGCTAATAGCAATCAGCCCCAGCATTTT
>14|NA|TRBJ1-2|TRBV28|TRBD1
CATPGQGAGYGYTF
TGTGCCACCCCGGGGCAGGGGGCAGGGTATGGCTACACCTTC
>14|NA|TRBJ2-5|TRBV5-1|NA
CASRIQQTQETQYF
TGCGCCAGCAGAATACAACAAACCCAAGAGACCCAGTACTTC
>16|NA|TRBJ2-3|TRBV7-2|TRBD2
CASSLSSGRAVDTQYF
TGTGCCAGCAGCTTGAGTAGCGGGAGGGCCGTTGATACGCAGTATTTT
>15|NA|TRBJ2-7|TRBV18|NA
CASSPDQGPIYEQYF
TGTGCCAGCTCACCGGACCAGGGGCCCATCTACGAGCAGTACTTC
>15|NA|TRBJ2-3|TRBV5-5|NA
CASKALATPTDTQYF
TGTGCCAGCAAGGCGCTAGCGACTCCCACAGATACGCAGTATTTT
>16|NA|TRBJ2-7|TRBV4-3|TRBD2
CASSQAGGSSSYEQYF
TGCGCCAGCAGCCAAGCGGGAGGCTCCTCTAGCTACGAGCAGTACTTC
>12|NA|TRBJ2-7|TRBV5-1|NA
CASSLDDYEQYF
TGCGCCAGCAGCTTGGACGACTACGAGCAGTACTTC
>15|NA|TRBJ1-5|TRBV7-2|TRBD1
CASSFGGGGNQPQHF
TGTGCCAGCAGCTTCGGAGGGGGCGGCAATCAGCCCCAGCATTTT
>14|NA|TRBJ1-3|TRBV7-9|NA
CASSVGGTGNTIYF
TGTGCCAGCAGCGTCGGGGGGACTGGAAACACCATATATTTT
>17|NA|TRBJ2-6|TRBV9|NA
CASSATRGARGANVLTF
TGTGCCAGCAGCGCCACGAGGGGGGCCCGTGGGGCCAACGTCCTGACTTTC
>14|NA|TRBJ1-2|TRBV4-2|NA
CASSQEKGMYGYTF
TGTGCCAGCAGCCAAGAAAAGGGAATGTATGGCTACACCTTC
>16|NA|TRBJ2-2|TRBV5-8|NA
CASSLTRAANTGELFF
TGTGCCAGCAGCTTGACGAGAGCGGCGAACACCGGGGAGCTGTTTTTT
>15|NA|TRBJ1-4|TRBV18|TRBD1
CASSLPGQGRSKLFF
TGTGCCAGCTCACTACCGGGACAGGGTCGCTCAAAACTGTTTTTT
>16|once|TRBJ2-3|TRBV23-1|TRBD1
CAISYWDRVSADTQYF
TGCGCCATCTCCTATTGGGACAGGGTAAGCGCAGATACGCAGTATTTT
>16|NA|TRBJ2-3|TRBV7-9|TRBD2
CASSLGQREVTDTQYF
TGTGCCAGCAGCTTAGGGCAGCGGGAAGTCACAGATACGCAGTATTTT
>14|NA|TRBJ1-1|TRBV25-1|NA
CASSELVSAGEAFF
TGTGCCAGCAGTGAATTGGTATCGGCCGGTGAAGCTTTCTTT
>16|NA|TRBJ2-2|TRBV9|TRBD2
CASSAQAGANTGELFF
TGTGCCAGCAGCGCCCAAGCGGGAGCGAACACCGGGGAGCTGTTTTTT
>19|few|TRBJ1-5|TRBV7-8|NA
CASSFWGRGVYPSNQPQHF
TGTGCCAGCAGCTTCTGGGGACGGGGCGTTTATCCGAGCAATCAGCCCCAGCATTTT
>15|NA|TRBJ2-1|TRBV25-1|TRBD2
CASTQLAGGPSEQFF
TGTGCCAGCACCCAACTAGCGGGAGGGCCCAGTGAGCAGTTCTTC
>17|NA|TRBJ2-7|TRBV18|TRBD1
CASSLTLPGQGSYEQYF
TGTGCCAGCTCACTGACTCTACCGGGACAGGGGAGCTACGAGCAGTACTTC
>16|NA|TRBJ2-3|TRBV15|TRBD2
CATSRTSGRGTDTQYF
TGTGCCACCAGCAGAACTAGCGGGAGGGGCACAGATACGCAGTATTTT
>19|once|TRBJ2-7|TRBV28|TRBD1
CASSPSYHPRTGKSYEQYF
TGTGCCAGCAGTCCTTCGTACCACCCCCGGACAGGGAAATCCTACGAGCAGTACTTC
>14|few|TRBJ1-5|TRBV19|NA
CASSILGAGQPQHF
TGTGCCAGTAGTATACTGGGGGCGGGACAGCCCCAGCATTTT
>13|NA|TRBJ2-7|TRBV6-1|TRBD1
CASSRTGVHEQYF
TGTGCCAGCAGTAGGACAGGGGTCCACGAGCAGTACTTC
>17|NA|TRBJ2-3|TRBV5-1|TRBD2
CASSLELAGSSTDTQYF
TGCGCCAGCAGCTTGGAACTAGCGGGCAGTAGCACAGATACGCAGTATTTT
>14|NA|TRBJ1-2|TRBV7-9|NA
CASSFTTGNYGYTF
TGTGCCAGCAGCTTTACGACAGGAAACTATGGCTACACCTTC
>14|once|TRBJ2-5|TRBV28|NA
CASSPGTRAGTQYF
TGTGCCAGCAGTCCCGGGACTCGCGCCGGAACCCAGTACTTC